This entry lists 20 T cell receptor beta chains sequenced from one sample in a study of blood T cell repertoires in COVID-19. Repertoires were generated with immunoSEQ multiplex PCR, while TCRdb's copy carries only in-frame clones and drops some. The table records under 60,000 clones, around 80% of them present only once. Sequences were obtained from peripheral blood. The receptors originated from a man aged 70-80 years with acute or convalescent COVID-19.

This chain uses TRBV29-1 with TRBJ2-1; a possible D gene is TRBD2 (6 bases). The CDR3 is made up of 14 amino acids. V lost 5 bases and J lost 9, with 20 bases in between. The V gene's germline CDR1 is SQVTM and CDR2 ANQGSEA. For the CDR3, the DNA is TGCAGCGTTCGGAGTAGCGGCCTGAGTGGTGAGCAGTTCTTC. Translated: CSVRSSGLSGEQFF.

The rearrangement joins TRBV30 to TRBJ2-5; TRBD1 matches at 7 bases. The germline V gene has CDR1 GTSNPN and CDR2 SVGIG (reference sequence). V gave up 1 base and J gave up 4 bases; unmatched junction bases: 9. The length of the CDR3 is 15 residues. For the CDR3, the DNA is TGTGCCTGGAGTGACCCCGACAGGGACGGAGAGACCCAGTACTTC. Encoded protein: CAWSDPDRDGETQYF.

Only one count was recorded for this clone. J is TRBJ2-7 and V is TRBV14; 7 bases line up with TRBD2. There are 14 residues in the CDR3. Germline CDR1 is SGHDN and CDR2 is FVKESK. Losses at the gene ends were 2 bases for V and 1 base for J; bases not matched to a gene: 2. The CDR3 loop is CASSQWGGSYEQYF. The CDR3 DNA sequence: TGTGCCAGCAGCCAATGGGGGGGTTCCTACGAGCAGTACTTC.

The V call is TRBV5-5, the J call TRBJ2-5; 9 nucleotides line up with TRBD1. V shed 7 bases and J 5 bases; nucleotides not matched to a gene: 6. Germline assignment: CDR1 SGHKS and CDR2 YYEKEE (reference sequence). This CDR3 spans 13 amino acids. In DNA, the CDR3 is TGTGCCAGCTGGACAGGGGAGGTGGAGACCCAGTACTTC. Its translation is CASWTGEVETQYF.

The CDR3 DNA follows: TGCGCCAGCAGCACCTCCGGCAATGAGCAGTTCTTC. Residues: CASSTSGNEQFF. The chain joins TRBV4-1 to TRBJ2-1; D not resolved. This CDR3 contains 12 residues. V lost 5 bases and J lost 6, with 8 bases in between. The germline V gene encodes CDR1 MGHRA and CDR2 YSYEKL.

This chain's CDR3 is CASSPTSGRDLDEQYF. The CDR3 bases are TGTGCCAGCAGCCCGACTAGCGGGAGGGATCTAGACGAGCAGTACTTC. The genes are TRBV5-6 and TRBJ2-7; 14 nucleotides align to TRBD2. The length of the CDR3 is 16 residues. V was clipped by 4 bases and J by 5 bases; unmatched bases: 8. CDR1 SGHDT and CDR2 YYEEEE come from the germline V gene.

The rearrangement uses TRBV20-1 and TRBJ2-1, with 7 positions matching TRBD2. The CDR3 runs to 14 residues. J lost 5 bases, V lost 3 bases, and 7 bases had no gene match. In germline, CDR1 is DFQATT, CDR2 SNEGSKA (reference sequence). CDR3 coding DNA: TGCAGTGCTAGTGTTAAAGCGGGACACAATGAGCAGTTCTTC. Amino acid sequence: CSASVKAGHNEQFF.

This sequence joins TRBV10-1 and TRBJ2-7; 8 bases agree with TRBD1. With V trimmed by 2 bases and J by 2 bases, 2 bases remained unmatched. This CDR3 is 14 amino acids long. Germline V gives CDR1 WNHNN, CDR2 SYGVQD (reference sequence). The CDR3 reads CASSEGTGTYEQYF. The CDR3 DNA follows: TGCGCCAGCAGTGAGGGGACAGGAACCTACGAGCAGTACTTC.

This clone was counted at least ten times. The rearrangement links TRBV5-4 to TRBJ2-7, with 10 bases identical to TRBD2. Germline V gene sequence: CDR1 SGHNT, CDR2 YYREEE (reference sequence). The CDR3 covers 16 residues. With 1 base clipped from V and 2 bases from J, the junction kept 6 bases outside the gene matches. CDR3 sequence reads: CASSLWTSGNPYEQYF. The CDR3 nucleotides read TGTGCCAGCAGCTTGTGGACTAGCGGCAATCCCTACGAGCAGTACTTC.

This clone was picked up one time. The chain has TRBV5-1 and TRBJ1-2; 12 bases are shared with TRBD1. CDR3 length equals 14 residues. Trimming at V came to 7 bases and at J to 6 bases, leaving 7 bases not matched to a gene. Germline lookup yields CDR1 SGHRS and CDR2 YFSETQ. CDR3 bases: TGCGCCAGCGAACCGGGACAGGGGGCTCATGGCTACACCTTC. It yields the protein CASEPGQGAHGYTF.

The chain links TRBV12-5 to TRBJ2-3, with a weak D call TRBD2 (7 bases). The CDR3 is made up of 19 amino acids. V shed 2 bases and J shed 3 bases, with 24 bases lying between them. Germline assignment: CDR1 LGHNT and CDR2 FRNRAP. Here the CDR3 DNA reads TGTGCTAGTGGTTTGCCCCCCACTTCTGGGGGGGGCAAGACAGATACGCAGTATTTT. Translated, it gives CASGLPPTSGGGKTDTQYF.

This clone appeared a few times. The chain employs TRBV3-1 (or the pseudogene TRBV3-2) and TRBJ2-3; D is possibly TRBD2 (6 bases). Trimming stripped 0 bases from V and 0 bases from J, with 10 bases between. The CDR3 loop spans 16 amino acids. Germline values: CDR1 LGHDT, CDR2 YNNKEL (reference sequence). CDR3 amino acids: CASSQDLAASTDTQYF. The CDR3 DNA is TGTGCCAGCAGCCAAGATTTAGCGGCCAGCACAGATACGCAGTATTTT.

V usage is TRBV19 and J usage is TRBJ2-1; 10 bases agree with TRBD2. The V gene end was trimmed by 0 bases and the J gene end by 4 bases; junction bases not matched to a gene: 3. CDR1 and CDR2 (germline): LNHDA, SQIVND (reference sequence). The CDR3 is 16 residues long. CDR3 bases: TGTGCCAGTAGTATAGAGCGGACTAGCGGATACAATGAGCAGTTCTTC. Amino acids: CASSIERTSGYNEQFF.

The genes are TRBV28 and TRBJ1-3; no definite D call. The CDR3 loop spans 15 amino acids. In germline, CDR1 is MDHEN, CDR2 SYDVKM. V dropped 6 bases and J dropped 1 base, with 13 bases sitting between them. The CDR3: CASSPPLLSGNTIYF. The DNA for the CDR3 is TGTGCCAGCAGCCCTCCCCTCCTGTCTGGAAACACCATATATTTT.

In this sample, this clone turned up a few times. One end of the junction is discordant with germline, which a read error may explain. CDR3 nucleotides: TGTGCCAGCAGCTTACTACTTTCGGCTAGCATAGATACGCAGTATTTT. Amino acids: CASSLLLSASIDTQYF. This chain connects TRBV7-9 to TRBJ2-3, with D possibly TRBD2 on 5 matching bases. CDR1 is SEHNR and CDR2 is FQNEAQ in the germline V gene (reference sequence). The CDR3 loop spans 16 amino acids.

This clone showed up just a few times. This chain joins TRBV5-4 and TRBJ2-2, with 8 bases identical to TRBD1. CDR3 size: 14 residues. With V trimmed by 4 bases and J by 7 bases, 6 bases remained unmatched. Germline CDR1 and CDR2: SGHNT and YYREEE (reference sequence). CDR3 residues: CASSPTDRGGELFF. In DNA, the CDR3 is TGTGCCAGCAGCCCTACAGACAGGGGCGGGGAGCTGTTTTTT.

V gene TRBV7-3 combines with J gene TRBJ2-3; 11 bases agree with TRBD1. The germline V gene has CDR1 SGHTA and CDR2 FQGTGA. With V trimmed by 8 bases and J by 6 bases, 13 bases remained unmatched. The CDR3 spans 16 residues. The CDR3 coding sequence is TGTGCCAGCGCATCGGGACAGGGGGGTCCAGGGGATACGCAGTATTTT. This encodes CASASGQGGPGDTQYF.

The gene calls are TRBV19 and TRBJ2-2; 13 nucleotides match TRBD2. After removal of 8 bases from V and 4 bases from J, the junction contained 7 bases not matched to a gene. Germline CDR1 reads LNHDA; CDR2 reads SQIVND (reference sequence). The CDR3 contains 16 residues. CDR3 DNA: TGTGCCAGTCGGACTAGCGGGAGAGGAGGCACCGGGGAGCTGTTTTTT. Translation gives CASRTSGRGGTGELFF.

The V call is TRBV5-6, the J call TRBJ2-7; a possible D gene is TRBD1 (5 bases). Per germline, CDR1 SGHDT and CDR2 YYEEEE. Trimming pared 4 bases from V and 3 bases from J, leaving 8 bases between. The CDR3 length is 12 residues. The CDR3, as DNA: TGTGCCAGCAGCCAGGGAAACTACGAGCAGTACTTC. As protein: CASSQGNYEQYF.

The chain has TRBV21-1 and TRBJ2-3; the table assigns TRBD2, which was not confirmed against the DNA. TRBV21-1 is a recognized pseudogene. This CDR3 is 12 amino acids long. In DNA form, the CDR3 reads TGTCGGAGAGCGGGGGGGCCAGATACGCAGTATTTT. This sequence encodes CRRAGGPDTQYF.